This TCR beta chain was retrieved from a study of blood T cells in healthy people across ages. Concerning this clonotype itself: Antigen: not known.

Using a J-beta primer mix together with a sample-barcoded 5' primer, a second PCR was run for roughly 7 to 12 cycles. TCRdb reprocessed the 5' RACE reads via MiXCR and lists one record per CDR3 protein. The table has 950,000 to 1,200,000 distinct CDR3 sequences, about two fifths seen once; the top ten hold roughly 13%. The CDR3 runs to 18 residues. The germline V gene encodes CDR1 SGHTA and CDR2 FQGNSA. V trimming: 1 base; J trimming: 0 bases; junction bases outside the gene matches: 8. Broader study findings: A roughly linear fall in TCR beta diversity per million T cells was seen with increasing age.

The chain is built from TRBV7-2 and TRBJ2-4; TRBD2 matches at 8 bases. Material: blood. The source is a young man in good health. DNA for the CDR3: TGTGCCAGCAGCTTAGGTGCGGGGGGTACACTAGCCAAAAACATTCAGTACTTC. It encodes CASSLGAGGTLAKNIQYF.